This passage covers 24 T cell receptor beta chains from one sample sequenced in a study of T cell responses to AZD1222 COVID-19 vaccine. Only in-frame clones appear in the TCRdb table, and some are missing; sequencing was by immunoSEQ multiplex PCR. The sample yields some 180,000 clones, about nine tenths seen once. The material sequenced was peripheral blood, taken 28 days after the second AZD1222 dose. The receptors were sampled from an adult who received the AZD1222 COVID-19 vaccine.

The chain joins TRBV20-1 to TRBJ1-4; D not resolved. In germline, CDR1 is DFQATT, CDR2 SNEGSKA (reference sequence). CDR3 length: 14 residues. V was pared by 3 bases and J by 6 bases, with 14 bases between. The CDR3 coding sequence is TGCAGTGCTAGTTCTCGGCCCTTTGATGAAAAACTGTTTTTT. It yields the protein CSASSRPFDEKLFF.

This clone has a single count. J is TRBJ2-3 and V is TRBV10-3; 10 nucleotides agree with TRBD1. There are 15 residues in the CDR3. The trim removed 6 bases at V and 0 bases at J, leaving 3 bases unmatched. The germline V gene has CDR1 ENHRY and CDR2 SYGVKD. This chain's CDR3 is CAIRDRGGSTDTQYF. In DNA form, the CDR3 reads TGTGCCATCAGGGACAGGGGGGGGAGCACAGATACGCAGTATTTT.

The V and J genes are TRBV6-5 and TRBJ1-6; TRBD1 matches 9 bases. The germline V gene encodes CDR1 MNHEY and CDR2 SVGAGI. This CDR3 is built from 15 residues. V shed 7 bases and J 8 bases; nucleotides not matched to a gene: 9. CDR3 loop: CASTMTGGIHSPLHF. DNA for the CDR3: TGTGCCAGCACCATGACAGGGGGTATTCATTCACCCCTCCACTTT.

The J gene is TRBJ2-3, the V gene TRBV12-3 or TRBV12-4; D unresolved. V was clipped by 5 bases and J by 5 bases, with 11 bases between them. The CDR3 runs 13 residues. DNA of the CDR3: TGTGCCAGCAGTCCACCGGGCCTAGATACGCAGTATTTT. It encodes CASSPPGLDTQYF.

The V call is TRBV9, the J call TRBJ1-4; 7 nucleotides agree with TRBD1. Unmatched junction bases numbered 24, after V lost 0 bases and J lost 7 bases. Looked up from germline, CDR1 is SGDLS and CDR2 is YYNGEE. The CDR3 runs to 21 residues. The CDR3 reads CASSVAIPQGGVILRSEKLFF. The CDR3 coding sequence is TGTGCCAGCAGCGTAGCAATACCCCAGGGGGGGGTTATTTTGCGTAGTGAAAAACTGTTTTTT.

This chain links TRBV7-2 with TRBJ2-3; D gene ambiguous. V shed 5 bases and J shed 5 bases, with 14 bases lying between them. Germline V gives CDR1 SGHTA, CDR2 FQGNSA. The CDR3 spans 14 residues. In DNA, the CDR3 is TGTGCCAGCAGCGAAACCCAATCCGAAGATACGCAGTATTTT. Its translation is CASSETQSEDTQYF.

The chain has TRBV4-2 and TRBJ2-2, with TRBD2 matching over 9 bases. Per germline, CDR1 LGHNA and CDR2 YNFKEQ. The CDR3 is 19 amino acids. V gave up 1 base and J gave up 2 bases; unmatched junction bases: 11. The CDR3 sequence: CASSQALRLAGINTGELFF. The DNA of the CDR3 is TGTGCCAGCAGCCAAGCCCTCCGGCTAGCGGGGATCAACACCGGGGAGCTGTTTTTT.

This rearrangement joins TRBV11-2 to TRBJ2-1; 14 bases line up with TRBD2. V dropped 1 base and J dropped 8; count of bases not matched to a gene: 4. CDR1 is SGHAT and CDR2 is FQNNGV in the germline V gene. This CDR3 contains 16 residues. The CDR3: CASSLAGTSGSYEQFF. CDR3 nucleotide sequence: TGTGCCAGCAGCTTAGCCGGGACTAGCGGGAGTTATGAGCAGTTCTTC. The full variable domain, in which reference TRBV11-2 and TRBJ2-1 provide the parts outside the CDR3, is EAGVAQSPRYKIIEKRQSVAFWCNPISGHATLYWYQQILGQGPKLLIQFQNNGVVDDSQLPKDRFSAERLKGVDSTLKIQPAKLEDSAVYLCASSLAGTSGSYEQFFGPGTRLTVL.

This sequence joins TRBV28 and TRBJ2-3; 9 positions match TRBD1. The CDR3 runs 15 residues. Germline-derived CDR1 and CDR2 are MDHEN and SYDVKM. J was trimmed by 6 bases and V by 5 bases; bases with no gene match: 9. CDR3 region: CASSPAGTGMDTQYF. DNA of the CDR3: TGTGCCAGCAGTCCAGCCGGGACAGGGATGGATACGCAGTATTTT.

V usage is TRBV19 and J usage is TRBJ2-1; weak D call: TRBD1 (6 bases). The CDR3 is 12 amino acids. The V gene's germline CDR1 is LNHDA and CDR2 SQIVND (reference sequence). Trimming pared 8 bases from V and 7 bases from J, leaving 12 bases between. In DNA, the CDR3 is TGTGCCAGTGTTACAGGGTTGAATGAGCAGTTCTTC. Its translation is CASVTGLNEQFF.

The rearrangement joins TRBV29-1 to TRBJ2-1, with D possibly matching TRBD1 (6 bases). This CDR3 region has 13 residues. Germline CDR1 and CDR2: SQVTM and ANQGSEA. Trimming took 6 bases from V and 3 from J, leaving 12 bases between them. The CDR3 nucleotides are TGCAGCGTGGACCGGGACAACTACAATGAGCAGTTCTTC. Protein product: CSVDRDNYNEQFF.

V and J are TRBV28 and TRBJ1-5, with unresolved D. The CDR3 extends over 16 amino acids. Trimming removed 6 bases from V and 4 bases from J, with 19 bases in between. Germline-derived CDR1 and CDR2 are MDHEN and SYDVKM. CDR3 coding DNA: TGTGCCAGCAGCGAATACCGGACGGGCGGGAATCAGCCCCAGCATTTT. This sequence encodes CASSEYRTGGNQPQHF.

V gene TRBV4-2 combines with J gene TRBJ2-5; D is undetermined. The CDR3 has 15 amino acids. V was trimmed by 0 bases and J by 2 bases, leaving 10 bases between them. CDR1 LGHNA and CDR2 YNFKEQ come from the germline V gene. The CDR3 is CASSQDGLIQETQYF. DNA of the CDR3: TGTGCCAGCAGCCAAGATGGGTTGATACAAGAGACCCAGTACTTC.

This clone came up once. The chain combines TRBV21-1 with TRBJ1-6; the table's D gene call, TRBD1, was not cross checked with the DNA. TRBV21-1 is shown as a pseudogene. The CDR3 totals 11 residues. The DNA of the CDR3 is TGTGCCAGCGTTCAGGGTTCACCCCTCCACTTT. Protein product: CASVQGSPLHF.

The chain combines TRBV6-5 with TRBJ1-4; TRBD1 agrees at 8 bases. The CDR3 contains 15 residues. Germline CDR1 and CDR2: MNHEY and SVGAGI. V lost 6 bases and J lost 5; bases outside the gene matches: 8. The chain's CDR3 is CASRSTGVSNEKLFF. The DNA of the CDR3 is TGTGCCAGCAGGTCGACAGGGGTATCGAATGAAAAACTGTTTTTT.

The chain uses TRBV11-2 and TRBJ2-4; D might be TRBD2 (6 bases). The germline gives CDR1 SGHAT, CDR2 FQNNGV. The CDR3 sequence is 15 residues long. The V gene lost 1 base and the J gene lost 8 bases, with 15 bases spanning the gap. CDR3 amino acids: CASSLVSGVADIQYF. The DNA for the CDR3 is TGTGCCAGCAGCTTAGTATCCGGGGTAGCGGACATTCAGTACTTC.

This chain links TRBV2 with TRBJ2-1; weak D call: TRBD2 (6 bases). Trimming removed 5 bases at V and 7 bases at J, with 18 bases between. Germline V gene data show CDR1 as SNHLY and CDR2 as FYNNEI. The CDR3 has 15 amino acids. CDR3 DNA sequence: TGTGCCAGCAGTATCCCAGGAACGGGGGAGAATGAGCAGTTCTTC. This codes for CASSIPGTGENEQFF.

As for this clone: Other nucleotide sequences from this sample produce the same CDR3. CDR3 loop: CASRGQFNQPQHF. As DNA, the CDR3 is TGTGCCAGTAGGGGACAATTCAATCAGCCCCAGCATTTT. This chain joins TRBV19 and TRBJ1-5, with D tentatively TRBD1 (6 bases). The length of the CDR3 is 13 residues. Germline V CDR1 and CDR2: LNHDA, SQIVND (reference sequence). Trimming pared 6 bases from V and 3 bases from J, leaving 9 bases between.

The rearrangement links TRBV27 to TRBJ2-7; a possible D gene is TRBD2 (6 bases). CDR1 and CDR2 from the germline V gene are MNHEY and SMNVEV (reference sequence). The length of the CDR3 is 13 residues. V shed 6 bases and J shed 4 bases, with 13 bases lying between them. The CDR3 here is CASRLGLRYEQYF. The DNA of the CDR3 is TGTGCCAGCAGACTGGGACTGAGGTACGAGCAGTACTTC.

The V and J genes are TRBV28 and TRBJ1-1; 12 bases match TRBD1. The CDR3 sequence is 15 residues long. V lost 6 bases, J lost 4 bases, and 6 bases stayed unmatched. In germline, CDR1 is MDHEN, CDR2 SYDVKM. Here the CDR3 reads CASSPRDRGLTEAFF. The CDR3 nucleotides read TGTGCCAGCAGCCCCCGGGACAGGGGGCTCACTGAAGCTTTCTTT.

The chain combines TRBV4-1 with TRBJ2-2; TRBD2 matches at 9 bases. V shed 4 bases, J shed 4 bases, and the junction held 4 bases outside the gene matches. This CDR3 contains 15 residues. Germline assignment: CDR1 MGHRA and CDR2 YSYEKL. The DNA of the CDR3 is TGCGCCAGCAGCCTCGGGACTAGCAGCACCGGGGAGCTGTTTTTT. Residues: CASSLGTSSTGELFF.

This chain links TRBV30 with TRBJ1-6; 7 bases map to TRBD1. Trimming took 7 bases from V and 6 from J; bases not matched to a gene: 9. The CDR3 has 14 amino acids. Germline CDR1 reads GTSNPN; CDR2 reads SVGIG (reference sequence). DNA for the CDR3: TGTGCCTCGCAAACAGGGGAAGGTAATTCACCCCTCCACTTT. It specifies CASQTGEGNSPLHF.

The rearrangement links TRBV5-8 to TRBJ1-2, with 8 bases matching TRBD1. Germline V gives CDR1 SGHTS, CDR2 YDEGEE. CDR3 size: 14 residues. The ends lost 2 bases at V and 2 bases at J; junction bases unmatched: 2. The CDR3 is CASSFQGANYGYTF. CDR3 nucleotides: TGTGCCAGCAGCTTTCAGGGGGCCAACTATGGCTACACCTTC.

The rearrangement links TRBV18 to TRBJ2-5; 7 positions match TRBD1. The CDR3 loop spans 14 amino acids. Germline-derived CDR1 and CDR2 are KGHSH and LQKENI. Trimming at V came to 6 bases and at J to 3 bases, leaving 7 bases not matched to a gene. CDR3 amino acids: CASSLRDSKETQYF. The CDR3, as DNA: TGTGCCAGCTCGCTCCGGGACAGTAAAGAGACCCAGTACTTC.